This T cell receptor beta chain emerged from a study of blood T cell repertoires in COVID-19. Looking at the study overall: Acute and convalescent COVID-19 specimens originated in the United States, Italy and Spain. PBMCs, B-cell-depleted T cells, or T cells provided the cDNA or gDNA that made up the material.

The CDR3 consists of 16 residues. V gave up 1 base and J gave up 8 bases, with 20 bases separating them. Germline lookup yields CDR1 SGHTA and CDR2 FQGNSA. Per the study methods: Scientists estimated how many nucleated cells there were by amplifying reference gene primers. Measured with immunoSEQ multiplex PCR; TCRdb has only the in-frame clones, and not every one. D and trimming come from the DNA, and the V and J calls and clone size come from that table. In the table there are 130,000 to 150,000 clones, 84% of which are singletons. Recruits, aged roughly 18 to 95 years, lived in 20 to 30 US areas. Sequences were obtained from PBMCs or T cells enriched from blood (not recorded which). The TCR comes from a woman aged 50 to 60 who had been exposed to COVID-19. The chain carries TRBV7-2 and TRBJ1-2, with D hard to call. CDR3 residues: CASSLETAGLILGYTF. CDR3 in DNA: TGTGCCAGCAGCTTAGAGACGGCAGGACTTATCTTGGGCTACACCTTC.